This T cell receptor beta chain is from a study of shared clonotypes between healthy human individuals. This CDR3 has 15 amino acids. Germline V lookup: CDR1 MNHNY, CDR2 SVGAGI (reference sequence). The V end was cut by 5 bases, the J end by 9 bases, with 20 bases between. Comments on this clone: The antigen is undetermined.

The authors ran the assay at deep level. The data were produced by immunoSEQ multiplex PCR, yet TCRdb's version contains in-frame clones alone and is incomplete. The sample holds 850,000 to 1,200,000 clones, about 76% seen once. Each of the donors was a healthy adult who was HIV-negative and had not had a recent acute infection or vaccination. General observations from the study: Incompleteness in sorted-subset sequencing, despite large depth, was shown by rarefaction.

This sequence originates from a young man in good health. The chain couples TRBV6-6 to TRBJ2-1; D is unresolved. The material sequenced was memory CD4+ T cells sorted from blood. The subset here: CD45RA-negative fraction. The CDR3 sequence: CASSTTGRKKGEQFF. In DNA form, the CDR3 reads TGTGCCAGCAGTACAACCGGGCGGAAGAAGGGTGAGCAGTTCTTC.